This T cell receptor (beta chain) originates from a study of CD8+ T cells in alopecia areata. Stated treatment: oral pan-JAK inhibitor, 5-10 mg twice daily. Alopecia areata patients provided lesional scalp punch biopsies and peripheral blood, both collected for the study. V lost 11 bases and J lost 6, with 13 bases in between. Germline V gives CDR1 MNHEY, CDR2 SMNVEV (reference sequence). The CDR3 has 11 amino acids. Extraction and reverse transcription of RNA yielded cDNA as the sequencing template. The assay was immunoSEQ multiplex PCR, and TCRdb's table has in-frame clones only and misses some. Of 150,000 to 200,000 clones listed, roughly 60% are singletons.

The chain is built from TRBV27 and TRBJ1-2; a weak D match, TRBD1 (6 bases). The sequencing used CD4+ T cells sorted from blood, collected between weeks 47 and 50, from a patient treated with tofacitinib. This receptor was identified in a human donor with alopecia areata. The CDR3 reads CALGAGDGYTF. CDR3 DNA sequence: TGTGCCTTGGGGGCAGGGGATGGCTACACCTTC.